This TCR beta chain is drawn from a study of blood T cell repertoires in COVID-19. Participant age was roughly 18 to 100 years, and participants resided in about two dozen US areas. Cohort 3 recovered donors had two negative PCRs, clearance, or symptom resolution. V dropped 4 bases and J dropped 5 bases, with 12 bases sitting between them. Germline V lookup: CDR1 SNHLY, CDR2 FYNNEI. This CDR3 is built from 14 residues. In the authors' workflow: From reference gene primer amplification, estimates of nucleated cell counts were derived. Produced via immunoSEQ multiplex PCR; TCRdb's table is partial and in-frame only. The DNA gave D and trimming, while V, J and clone size come from that table. The repertoire includes roughly 330,000 clones, about 89% of them detected once, and roughly 5% sits in the top ten.

Sample: PBMCs or T cells enriched from blood (not recorded which). The sequence was collected from a woman between 25 and 40 years old who had recovered from COVID-19. V gene TRBV2 combines with J gene TRBJ2-1; tentative D call: TRBD1 (6 bases). In DNA form, the CDR3 reads TGTGCCAGCAGTGCATGGACAGCCAACAATGAGCAGTTCTTC. Its protein is CASSAWTANNEQFF. The full variable domain, completed using reference TRBV2 and TRBJ2-1, is EPEVTQTPSHQVTQMGQEVILRCVPISNHLYFYWYRQILGQKVEFLVSFYNNEISEKSEIFDDQFSVERPDGSNFTLKIRSTKLEDSAMYFCASSAWTANNEQFFGPGTRLTVL.